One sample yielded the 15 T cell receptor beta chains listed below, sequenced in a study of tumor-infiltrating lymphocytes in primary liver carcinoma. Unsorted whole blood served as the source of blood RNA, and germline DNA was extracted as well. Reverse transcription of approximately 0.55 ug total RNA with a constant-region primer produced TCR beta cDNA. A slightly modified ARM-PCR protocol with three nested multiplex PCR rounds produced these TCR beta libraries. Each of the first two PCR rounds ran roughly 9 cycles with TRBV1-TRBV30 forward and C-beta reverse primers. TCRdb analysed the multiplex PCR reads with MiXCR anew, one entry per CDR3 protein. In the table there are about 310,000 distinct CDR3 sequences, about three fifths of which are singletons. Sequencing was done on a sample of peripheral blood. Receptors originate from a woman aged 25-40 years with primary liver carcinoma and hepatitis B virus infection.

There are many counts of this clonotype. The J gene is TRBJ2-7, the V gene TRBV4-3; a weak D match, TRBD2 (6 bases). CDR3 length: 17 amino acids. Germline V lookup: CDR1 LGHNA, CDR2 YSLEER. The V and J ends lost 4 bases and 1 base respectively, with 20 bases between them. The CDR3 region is CASSPNWGPGTSYEQYF. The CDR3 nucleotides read TGCGCCAGCAGCCCTAACTGGGGCCCCGGGACTTCCTACGAGCAGTACTTC.

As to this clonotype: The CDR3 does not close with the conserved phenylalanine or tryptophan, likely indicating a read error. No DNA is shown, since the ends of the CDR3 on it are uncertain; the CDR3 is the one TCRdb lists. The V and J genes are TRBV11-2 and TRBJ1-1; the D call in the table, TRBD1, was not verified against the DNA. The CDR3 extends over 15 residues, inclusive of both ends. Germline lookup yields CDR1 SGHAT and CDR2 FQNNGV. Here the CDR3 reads CASSQIWGQNTEGFL.

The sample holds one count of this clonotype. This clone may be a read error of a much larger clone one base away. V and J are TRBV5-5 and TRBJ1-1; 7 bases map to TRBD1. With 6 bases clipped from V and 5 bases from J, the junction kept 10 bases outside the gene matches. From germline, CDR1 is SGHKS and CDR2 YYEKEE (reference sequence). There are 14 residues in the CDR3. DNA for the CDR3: TGTGCCAGCAACCCGACAGGGAAAGGGACTGAAGCTTTCTTT. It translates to CASNPTGKGTEAFF.

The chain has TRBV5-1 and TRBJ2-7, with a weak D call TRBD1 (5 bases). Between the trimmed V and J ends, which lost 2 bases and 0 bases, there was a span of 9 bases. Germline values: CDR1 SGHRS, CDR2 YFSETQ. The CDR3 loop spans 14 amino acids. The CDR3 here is CASSFQGPSYEQYF. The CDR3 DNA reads TGCGCCAGCAGCTTTCAGGGCCCCTCCTACGAGCAGTACTTC. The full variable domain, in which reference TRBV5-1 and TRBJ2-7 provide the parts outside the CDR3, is KAGVTQTPRYLIKTRGQQVTLSCSPISGHRSVSWYQQTPGQGLQFLFEYFSETQRNKGNFPGRFSGRQFSNSRSEMNVSTLELGDSALYLCASSFQGPSYEQYFGPGTRLTVT.

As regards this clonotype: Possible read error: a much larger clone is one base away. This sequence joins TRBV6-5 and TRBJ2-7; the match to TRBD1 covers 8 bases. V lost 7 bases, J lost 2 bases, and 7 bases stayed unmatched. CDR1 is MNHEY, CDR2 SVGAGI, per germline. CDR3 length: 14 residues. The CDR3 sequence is CASNPSGGPYEQYF. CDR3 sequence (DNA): TGTGCCAGCAATCCGTCAGGGGGCCCCTACGAGCAGTACTTC.

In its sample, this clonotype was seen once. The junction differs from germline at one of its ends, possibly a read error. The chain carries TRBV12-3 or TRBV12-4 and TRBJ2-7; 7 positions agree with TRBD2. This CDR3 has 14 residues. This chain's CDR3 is CGSRLVGGSYEQYF. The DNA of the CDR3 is TGTGGCAGCAGACTAGTGGGAGGGTCCTACGAGCAGTACTTC.

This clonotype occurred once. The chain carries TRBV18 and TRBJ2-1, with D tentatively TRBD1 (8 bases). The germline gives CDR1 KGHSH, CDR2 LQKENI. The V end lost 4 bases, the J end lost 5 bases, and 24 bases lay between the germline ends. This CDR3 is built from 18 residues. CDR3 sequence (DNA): TGTGCCAGCTCACGGACAGGGCGGCGGCGGGAGACCCACAATGAGCAGTTCTTC. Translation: CASSRTGRRRETHNEQFF.

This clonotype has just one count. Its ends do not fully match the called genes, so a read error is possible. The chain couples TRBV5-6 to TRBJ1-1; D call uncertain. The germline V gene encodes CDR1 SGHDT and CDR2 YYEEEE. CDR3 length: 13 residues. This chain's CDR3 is CVSSFVGATEAFF. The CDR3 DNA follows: TGTGTCAGCAGCTTCGTCGGCGCCACTGAAGCTTTCTTT.

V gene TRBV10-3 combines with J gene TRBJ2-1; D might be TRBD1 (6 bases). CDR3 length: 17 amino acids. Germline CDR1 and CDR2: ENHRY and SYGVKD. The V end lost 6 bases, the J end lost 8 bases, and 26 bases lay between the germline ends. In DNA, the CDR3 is TGTGCCATCAGCGGTATCATTCGGGACATGGGGAGCGATGAGCAGTTCTTC. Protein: CAISGIIRDMGSDEQFF.

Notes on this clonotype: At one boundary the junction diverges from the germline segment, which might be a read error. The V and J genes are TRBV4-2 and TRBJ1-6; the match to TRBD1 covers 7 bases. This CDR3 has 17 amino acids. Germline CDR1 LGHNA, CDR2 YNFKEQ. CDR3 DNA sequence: TGTGCCGGCAGCCAAGGGGATCTAGGGGGCTGGGAATCACTCCTCCACTTT. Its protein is CAGSQGDLGGWESLLHF.

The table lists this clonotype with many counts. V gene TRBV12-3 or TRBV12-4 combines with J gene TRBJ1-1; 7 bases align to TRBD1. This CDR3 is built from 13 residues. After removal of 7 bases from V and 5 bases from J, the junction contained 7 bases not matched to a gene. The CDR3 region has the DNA TGTGCCAGCACATCAGGCAGGGGGACTGAAGCTTTCTTT. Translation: CASTSGRGTEAFF.

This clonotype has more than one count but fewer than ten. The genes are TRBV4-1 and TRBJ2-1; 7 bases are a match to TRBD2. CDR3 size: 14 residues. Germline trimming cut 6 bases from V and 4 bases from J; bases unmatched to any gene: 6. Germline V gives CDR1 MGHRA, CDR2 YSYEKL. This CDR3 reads CASRRRGEYNEQFF. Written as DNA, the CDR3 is TGCGCCAGCAGACGACGGGGGGAGTACAATGAGCAGTTCTTC.

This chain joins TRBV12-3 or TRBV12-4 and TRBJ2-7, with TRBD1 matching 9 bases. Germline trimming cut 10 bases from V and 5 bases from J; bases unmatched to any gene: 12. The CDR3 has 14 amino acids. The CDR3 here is CAISPGTGRHEQYF. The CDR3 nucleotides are TGTGCCATCAGCCCGGGGACAGGGCGCCACGAGCAGTACTTC.

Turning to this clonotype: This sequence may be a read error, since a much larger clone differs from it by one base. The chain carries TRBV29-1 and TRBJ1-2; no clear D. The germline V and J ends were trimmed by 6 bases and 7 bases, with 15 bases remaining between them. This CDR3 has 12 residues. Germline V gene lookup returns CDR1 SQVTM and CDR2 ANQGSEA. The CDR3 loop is CSVRAPERGYTF. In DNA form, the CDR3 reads TGCAGCGTGAGGGCACCAGAACGTGGCTACACCTTC.

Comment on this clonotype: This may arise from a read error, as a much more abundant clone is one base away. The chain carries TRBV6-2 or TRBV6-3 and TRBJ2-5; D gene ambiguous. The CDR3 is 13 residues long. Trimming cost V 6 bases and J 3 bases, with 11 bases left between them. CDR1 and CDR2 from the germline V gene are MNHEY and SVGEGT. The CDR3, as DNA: TGTGCCAGCAGCTTTGTGGGAAAAGAGACCCAGTACTTC. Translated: CASSFVGKETQYF.